The text below deals with one T cell receptor (beta chain). The PBMCs had their origin in 10 ml of fresh peripheral blood. The data were taken from a study of Graves' ophthalmopathy and Graves' hyperthyroidism. Study information: The collection of peripheral blood took place at initial diagnosis, before any treatment.

RNA served as the template for amplifying TCR beta CDR3 regions. First-round RT-PCR used HTBI primers; second-round multiplex PCR followed. Each CDR3 protein is one row after TCRdb ran MiXCR on the multiplex PCR reads. The sample lists almost 750,000 distinct CDR3 sequences, 40% seen once, with about 40% in the top ten. The sequence was obtained from an adult man with Graves' ophthalmopathy. The sequenced sample consisted of peripheral blood.

The CDR3 loop reads CASSRGSGSGYEQYF. The CDR3 nucleotides read TGTGCCAGCAGCCGCGGAAGCGGGAGTGGGTACGAGCAGTACTTC. The chain combines TRBV7-2 with TRBJ2-7, with 8 bases lining up with TRBD2. V shed 5 bases and J 4 bases; nucleotides not matched to a gene: 10. Germline CDR1 SGHTA, CDR2 FQGNSA. The CDR3 sequence is 15 residues long.